This TCR beta chain originates from a study of control samples from healthy donors and cancer patients. This clone was seen just once. V lost 6 bases to trimming and J lost 1 base; unmatched junction nucleotides: 8. The CDR3 is made up of 15 amino acids. CDR1 ENHRY and CDR2 SYGVKD come from the germline V gene. This table comes from immunoSEQ multiplex PCR, and its TCRdb copy is limited to in-frame clones, with some not included. The table records over 150,000 clones, around 90% of them present only once. The sequenced sample consisted of blood. This chain links TRBV10-3 with TRBJ1-2; 7 positions match TRBD1. The sequence came from a woman aged 50 to 60 in good health. CDR3 region: CAISPGQGVNYGYTF. As DNA, the CDR3 is TGTGCCATCAGCCCGGGTCAGGGGGTTAACTATGGCTACACCTTC.